The rows below give T cell receptor beta chains drawn from one sample of a study of cytomegalovirus exposure and HLA in healthy donors. The method was immunoSEQ multiplex PCR; TCRdb's version includes in-frame clones alone and lacks a portion of them. The sample shows some 290,000 clones, approximately 86% of them seen only once. The sample was PBMCs. These receptors were obtained from a man aged 25-45 years in good health and CMV-seronegative. CDR3s include the opening cysteine and the closing phenylalanine or tryptophan. The D gene is left open where the match is weak. Expanded clones get a size class; other rows say once, few or many, or leave the size out.

j_call | d_call | v_call | clone_size | cdr3_aa | cdr3_nt
TRBJ2-1 | TRBD2 | TRBV5-1 | . | CASSLVLAGGNNEQFF | TGCGCCAGCAGCTTGGTTCTAGCGGGGGGGAACAATGAGCAGTTCTTC
TRBJ2-3 | TRBD1 | TRBV5-1 | . | CASSRYQQGTDTQYF | TGCGCCAGCAGCCGATACCAACAGGGGACAGATACGCAGTATTTT
TRBJ2-3 | . | TRBV5-1 | . | CASSFSTGWSDTQYF | TGCGCCAGCAGCTTTAGTACAGGGTGGTCAGATACGCAGTATTTT
TRBJ2-5 | TRBD1 | TRBV30 | . | CAWSPDRGWETQYF | TGTGCCTGGAGTCCGGACAGGGGGTGGGAGACCCAGTACTTC
TRBJ2-7 | TRBD2 | TRBV7-6 | . | CAVGGGVDEQYF | TGTGCCGTGGGGGGAGGGGTGGACGAGCAGTACTTC
TRBJ2-5 | TRBD2 | TRBV6-6 | . | CASRNAGLAGQETQYF | TGTGCCAGCAGGAACGCCGGACTAGCGGGGCAAGAGACCCAGTACTTC
TRBJ2-1 | TRBD1 | TRBV27 | . | CASSLSQTAGQGTYNEQFF | TGTGCCAGCAGTTTATCCCAAACTGCGGGACAGGGGACCTACAATGAGCAGTTCTTC
TRBJ2-7 | . | TRBV9 | . | CASSVAGADEQYF | TGTGCCAGCAGCGTAGCAGGGGCTGACGAGCAGTACTTC
TRBJ1-2 | . | TRBV5-6 | few | CASSLVLLTDYGYTF | TGTGCCAGCAGCTTGGTTCTTTTGACAGACTATGGCTACACCTTC
TRBJ2-2 | . | TRBV7-9 | . | CASSLRQTTGELFF | TGTGCCAGCAGCTTGCGGCAGACCACCGGGGAGCTGTTTTTT
TRBJ2-2 | . | TRBV6-5 | . | CASSYGGAGTGELFF | TGTGCCAGCAGTTACGGCGGGGCTGGGACCGGGGAGCTGTTTTTT
TRBJ2-3 | TRBD1 | TRBV2 | . | CASSPQGAITDTQYF | TGTGCCAGCAGCCCACAGGGGGCCATCACAGATACGCAGTATTTT
TRBJ1-2 | TRBD1 | TRBV29-1 | once | CSVEVGQGRRDGYTF | TGCAGCGTTGAAGTGGGACAGGGGAGGCGTGACGGCTACACCTTC
TRBJ2-1 | TRBD1 | TRBV16 | . | CASSHMTGLNEQFF | TGTGCCAGCAGCCATATGACAGGGCTAAATGAGCAGTTCTTC
TRBJ2-5 | . | TRBV27 | . | CASSLKWAGMAQETQYF | TGTGCCAGCAGTTTAAAGTGGGCAGGGATGGCCCAAGAGACCCAGTACTTC
TRBJ2-7 | TRBD1 | TRBV4-1 | . | CASSLVTGGGYEQYF | TGCGCCAGCAGCCTTGTGACAGGGGGCGGCTACGAGCAGTACTTC
TRBJ1-5 | TRBD1 | TRBV10-3 | . | CATGQGGQPQHF | TGTGCCACCGGACAGGGGGGACAGCCCCAGCATTTT
TRBJ1-1 | TRBD1 | TRBV6-5 | . | CASSYEAGGTEAFF | TGTGCCAGCAGTTACGAAGCAGGGGGCACTGAAGCTTTCTTT
TRBJ1-1 | TRBD1 | TRBV6-5 | . | CASSPRDRGYTEAFF | TGTGCCAGCAGTCCCCGCGACAGGGGGTACACTGAAGCTTTCTTT
TRBJ1-1 | TRBD1 | TRBV25-1 | . | CASRSDREGVEAFF | TGTGCCAGCAGGTCGGACAGGGAGGGGGTAGAAGCTTTCTTT
TRBJ1-1 | . | TRBV6-5 | . | CASSYRQMTLNTEAFF | TGTGCCAGCAGTTACAGGCAGATGACACTGAACACTGAAGCTTTCTTT
TRBJ2-3 | TRBD2 | TRBV7-9 | . | CASSHELARADTQYF | TGTGCCAGCAGCCACGAACTAGCGCGTGCGGATACGCAGTATTTT
TRBJ1-1 | . | TRBV5-1 | . | CASSLAGHIEAFF | TGCGCCAGCAGCTTGGCCGGACACATTGAAGCTTTCTTT
TRBJ1-2 | . | TRBV11-2 | . | CASSLQGFGYTF | TGTGCCAGCAGCTTACAGGGTTTTGGCTACACCTTC